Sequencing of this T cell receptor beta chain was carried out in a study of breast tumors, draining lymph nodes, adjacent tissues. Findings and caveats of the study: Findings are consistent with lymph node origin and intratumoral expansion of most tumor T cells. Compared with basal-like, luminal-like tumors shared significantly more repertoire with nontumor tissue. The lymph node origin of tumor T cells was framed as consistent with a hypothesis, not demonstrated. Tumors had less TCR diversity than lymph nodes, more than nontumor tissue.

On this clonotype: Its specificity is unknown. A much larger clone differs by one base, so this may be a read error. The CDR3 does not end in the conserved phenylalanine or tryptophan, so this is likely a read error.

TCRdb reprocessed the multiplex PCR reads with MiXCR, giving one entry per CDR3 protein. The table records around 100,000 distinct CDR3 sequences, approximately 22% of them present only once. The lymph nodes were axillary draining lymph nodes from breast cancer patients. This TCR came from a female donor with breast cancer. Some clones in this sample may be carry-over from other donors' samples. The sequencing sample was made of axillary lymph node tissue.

This CDR3 is CASSPDRVRTDTQYY. CDR3 nucleotide sequence: TGTGCCAGCAGCCCCGACAGGGTAAGGACAGATACGCAGTATTAT. The chain carries TRBV9 and TRBJ2-3; 7 positions agree with TRBD1. Germline V gives CDR1 SGDLS, CDR2 YYNGEE. V lost 4 bases, J lost 3 bases, and 8 bases stayed unmatched. The CDR3 has 15 amino acids.